One sample yielded the 22 T cell receptor beta chains listed below, sequenced in a study of cytomegalovirus exposure and HLA in healthy donors. PCR primers comprised 60 Vbeta and 13 Jbeta primers. TCRdb keeps only in-frame clones here, not all; method: immunoSEQ multiplex PCR. Recorded for this sample: roughly 120,000 clones. Source material: PBMCs. The origin of the receptors is a man between 35 and 55 years old in good health and CMV-seropositive.

The J gene is TRBJ2-5, the V gene TRBV4-3, with D possibly matching TRBD2 (5 bases). The CDR3 consists of 13 residues. In germline, CDR1 is LGHNA, CDR2 YSLEER. V dropped 2 bases and J dropped 5 bases, with 9 bases sitting between them. The CDR3 spells CASSQNRGETQYF. CDR3 coding DNA: TGCGCCAGCAGCCAAAACCGCGGGGAGACCCAGTACTTC.

The rearrangement joins TRBV7-3 to TRBJ1-2, with D unresolved. Looked up from germline, CDR1 is SGHTA and CDR2 is FQGTGA. V was clipped by 1 base and J by 0 bases, with 12 bases between them. CDR3 size: 16 residues. CDR3 residues: CASSLSRVATNYGYTF. The DNA for the CDR3 is TGTGCCAGCAGCTTAAGCCGGGTCGCGACTAACTATGGCTACACCTTC.

This chain joins TRBV18 and TRBJ1-5, with a possible D match to TRBD1 (5 bases). The germline gives CDR1 KGHSH, CDR2 LQKENI. Trimming pared 6 bases from V and 9 bases from J, leaving 15 bases between. The CDR3 loop spans 13 amino acids. CDR3 loop: CASSPSGQGPQHF. The CDR3 bases are TGTGCCAGCTCCCCGTCGGGCCAGGGGCCCCAGCATTTT.

V gene TRBV11-2 combines with J gene TRBJ2-5; D unresolved. The closer fit of TRBJ2-7 to the DNA end suggests the J call may be wrong. The CDR3 length is 13 residues. CDR1 and CDR2 (germline): SGHAT, FQNNGV. CDR3 DNA sequence: TGTGCCAGCAGCTTAGGACATACCTACGAGCAGTACTTC. It specifies CASSLGHTYEQYF.

V is TRBV7-3 and J is TRBJ2-1; D is uncertain. The germline V gene encodes CDR1 SGHTA and CDR2 FQGTGA. The CDR3 is 9 residues long. V was pared by 8 bases and J by 15 bases, with 11 bases between. CDR3 sequence: CASRNVRFF. CDR3 DNA: TGTGCCAGCCGAAACGTGCGGTTCTTC.

This rearrangement joins TRBV29-1 to TRBJ2-7; possible D gene TRBD1, 5 bases. The length of the CDR3 is 12 residues. With 3 bases removed from V and 6 bases from J, the gap between germline ends came to 12 bases. Germline lookup yields CDR1 SQVTM and CDR2 ANQGSEA. The CDR3 DNA is TGCAGCGTTGAGGGGCCCCGCGGCGAGCAGTACTTC. Translating it yields CSVEGPRGEQYF.

On this clone: Other DNA sequences in this sample translate to the same CDR3. The V gene is TRBV4-1, the J gene TRBJ2-3; 7 bases map to TRBD2. V lost 2 bases to trimming and J lost 8 bases; unmatched junction nucleotides: 16. The germline V gene has CDR1 MGHRA and CDR2 YSYEKL. CDR3 length equals 17 residues. In DNA, the CDR3 is TGCGCCAGCAGCCAACGCCCCCCCGGACTAGGCGCGGGTACGCAGTATTTT. Amino acids: CASSQRPPGLGAGTQYF.

The J gene is TRBJ2-7, the V gene TRBV7-9; D may be TRBD1 (5 bases). Germline V gives CDR1 SEHNR, CDR2 FQNEAQ (reference sequence). This CDR3 has 13 amino acids. V lost 5 bases and J 2 bases, leaving 10 bases between the germline ends. As DNA, the CDR3 is TGTGCCAGCAGCCCGAAGGGGCCCTACGAGCAGTACTTC. This codes for CASSPKGPYEQYF.

The rearrangement links TRBV4-1 to TRBJ2-2; a possible D gene is TRBD1 (6 bases). CDR1 and CDR2 (germline): MGHRA, YSYEKL. V was trimmed by 2 bases and J by 4 bases, leaving 11 bases between them. This CDR3 contains 15 residues. The CDR3 sequence is CASSQQGSGTGELFF. CDR3 coding DNA: TGCGCCAGCAGCCAACAGGGGTCGGGCACCGGGGAGCTGTTTTTT.

The J gene is TRBJ2-7, the V gene TRBV29-1; 9 nucleotides match TRBD1. V was clipped by 4 bases and J by 5 bases; unmatched bases: 6. This CDR3 spans 13 amino acids. Germline V lookup: CDR1 SQVTM, CDR2 ANQGSEA. The CDR3: CSVGWTGVNEQYF. Here the CDR3 DNA reads TGCAGCGTTGGATGGACAGGGGTCAACGAGCAGTACTTC.

The rearrangement uses TRBV4-3 and TRBJ2-5; 8 nucleotides align to TRBD1. CDR1 is LGHNA and CDR2 is YSLEER in the germline V gene. After removal of 1 base from V and 1 base from J, the junction contained 2 bases not matched to a gene. The CDR3 covers 15 residues. CDR3 region: CASSQAGQAQETQYF. CDR3 coding DNA: TGCGCCAGCAGCCAAGCGGGACAGGCCCAAGAGACCCAGTACTTC.

This CDR3 reads CASRLRLNYGYTF. The CDR3 DNA is TGTGCCAGCCGACTGAGACTTAACTATGGCTACACCTTC. The chain employs TRBV28 and TRBJ1-2, with D unresolved. The CDR3 length is 13 residues. Trimming left V 8 bases short and J 1 base short, with 11 bases between. From germline, CDR1 is MDHEN and CDR2 SYDVKM.

This sequence joins TRBV5-1 and TRBJ2-3, with D uncertain. This CDR3 contains 13 residues. Germline-derived CDR1 and CDR2 are SGHRS and YFSETQ. Deletions cut 0 bases from V and 3 bases from J, with 5 bases between. Written as DNA, the CDR3 is TGCGCCAGCAGCTTGGCCGGTACAGATACGCAGTATTTT. Its protein product is CASSLAGTDTQYF.

This chain joins TRBV7-9 and TRBJ2-1; possibly TRBD2 for D (6 bases). Trimming pared 9 bases from V and 7 bases from J, leaving 19 bases between. This CDR3 is 14 amino acids long. The germline gives CDR1 SEHNR, CDR2 FQNEAQ (reference sequence). CDR3 DNA sequence: TGTGCCAGGGGGGGTGCGTTATCGGAAAATGAGCAGTTCTTC. This translates into CARGGALSENEQFF.

The rearrangement uses TRBV29-1 and TRBJ2-5; 13 bases are a match to TRBD2. Looked up from germline, CDR1 is SQVTM and CDR2 is ANQGSEA. The CDR3 runs to 15 residues. J lost 5 bases, V lost 7 bases, and 10 bases had no gene match. CDR3 in amino acids: CSARKGLAGRETQYF. In nucleotides, the CDR3 is TGCAGCGCCAGAAAGGGACTAGCGGGAAGGGAGACCCAGTACTTC.

The chain couples TRBV12-5 to TRBJ1-1, with a possible D match to TRBD1 (6 bases). The CDR3 is 14 amino acids. The germline gives CDR1 LGHNT, CDR2 FRNRAP. V lost 4 bases and J 4 bases, leaving 13 bases between the germline ends. The CDR3 DNA sequence: TGTGCTAGTGGTTCCTCCAGGGGCGGCACTGAAGCTTTCTTT. This codes for CASGSSRGGTEAFF. The full variable domain, rest sourced from reference TRBV12-5 and TRBJ1-1, is DARVTQTPRHKVTEMGQEVTMRCQPILGHNTVFWYRQTMMQGLELLAYFRNRAPLDDSGMPKDRFSAEMPDATLATLKIQPSEPRDSAVYFCASGSSRGGTEAFFGQGTRLTVV.

As DNA, the CDR3 is TGTGCCAGCAGCTCGGGACAGGGCGGCGAAAAACTGTTTTTT. Translation gives CASSSGQGGEKLFF. The chain carries TRBV7-6 and TRBJ1-4; 9 bases are a match to TRBD1. Trimming removed 4 bases from V and 8 bases from J; junction bases left unmatched: 5. This CDR3 has 14 amino acids. Germline loops: CDR1 SGHVS, CDR2 FNYEAQ.

The chain combines TRBV4-1 with TRBJ2-1; D ambiguous. CDR1 is MGHRA and CDR2 is YSYEKL in the germline V gene. This CDR3 region has 14 residues. Trimming left V 1 base short and J 7 bases short, with 11 bases between. The CDR3 region has the DNA TGCGCCAGCAGCCAAGCAAACAGTTTGAATGAGCAGTTCTTC. Encoded protein: CASSQANSLNEQFF.

V and J are TRBV7-9 and TRBJ1-2; D call uncertain. V was shortened by 4 bases and J by 5 bases, with 11 bases between the two germline ends. CDR3 length: 13 amino acids. Germline CDR1 SEHNR, CDR2 FQNEAQ (reference sequence). The CDR3 spells CASSSAGGYGYTF. CDR3 nucleotide sequence: TGTGCCAGCAGCTCCGCGGGTGGGTATGGCTACACCTTC.

V is TRBV4-1 and J is TRBJ2-7; perhaps TRBD2 as D (6 bases). CDR3 size: 12 residues. Trimming removed 0 bases from V and 9 bases from J, with 9 bases in between. Germline V lookup: CDR1 MGHRA, CDR2 YSYEKL. CDR3 sequence: CASSQERGRQYF. The CDR3 bases are TGCGCCAGCAGCCAAGAGCGGGGTCGGCAGTACTTC.

The chain has TRBV15 and TRBJ2-7; D gene uncertain. The germline CDR1 and CDR2 sequences are LNHNV and YYDKDF (reference sequence). This CDR3 has 15 amino acids. The germline V and J ends were trimmed by 0 bases and 2 bases, with 11 bases remaining between them. CDR3 coding DNA: TGTGCCACCAGCAGAGATTTCGCGGTCGCCTACGAGCAGTACTTC. Its protein is CATSRDFAVAYEQYF.

To note about this clone: One end of the junction fails to match germline, which may point to a read error. The V call is TRBV7-7, the J call TRBJ2-3; 7 nucleotides agree with TRBD1. Germline V gene lookup returns CDR1 SSHAT and CDR2 FNYEAQ (reference sequence). The CDR3 spans 14 residues. This chain's CDR3 is CASSFTGGTDTQYF. In DNA form, the CDR3 reads TGTGCTAGCAGCTTTACAGGGGGCACAGATACGCAGTATTTT.